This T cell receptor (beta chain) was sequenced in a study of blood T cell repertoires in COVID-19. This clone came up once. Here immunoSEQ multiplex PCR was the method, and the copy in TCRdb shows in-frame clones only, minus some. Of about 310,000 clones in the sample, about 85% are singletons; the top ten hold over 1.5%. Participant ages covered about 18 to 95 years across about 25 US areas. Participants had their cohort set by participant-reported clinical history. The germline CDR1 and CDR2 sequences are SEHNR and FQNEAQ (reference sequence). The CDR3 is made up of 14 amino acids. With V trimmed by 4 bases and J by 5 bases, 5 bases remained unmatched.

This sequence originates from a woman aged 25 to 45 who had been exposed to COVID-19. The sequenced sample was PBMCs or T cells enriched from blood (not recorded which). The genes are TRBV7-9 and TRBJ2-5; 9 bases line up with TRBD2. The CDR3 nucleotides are TGTGCCAGCAGCTACGTAGCGGGAGAGGAGACCCAGTACTTC. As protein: CASSYVAGEETQYF.